Here is one T cell receptor beta chain with its context. Its target is not known. This sample stems from a study of T cell responses to AZD1222 COVID-19 vaccine. At the level of the study: Combined were second doses at about 4 or about 12 weeks.

Study results and caveats: Possibly, clonal diversity was underestimated; donors were largely white British and included more females.

Clones were sequenced by immunoSEQ multiplex PCR, and TCRdb holds only the in-frame ones, with some missing. The sample consists of 60,000 to 85,000 clones, about 85% of them appearing once. The V end was cut by 11 bases, the J end by 2 bases, with 18 bases between. The CDR3 runs 15 residues. Germline CDR1 is MNHEY and CDR2 is SVGAGI. Here the sequenced sample was peripheral blood, taken on day 0 of AZD1222 vaccination. V usage is TRBV6-5 and J usage is TRBJ2-2; perhaps TRBD2 as D (6 bases). This TCR was sampled from an adult in good health. CDR3: CAGGMTGPNTGELFF. The CDR3 coding sequence is TGTGCCGGAGGGATGACGGGGCCTAACACCGGGGAGCTGTTTTTT.